Listed here is a single T cell receptor beta chain. It has no known antigen specificity. No per-base quality is available; no much larger clone lies one base away. The sample comes from a study of blood T cell repertoires in COVID-19 (dated by TCRdb to 2020 to 2021). In the study overall: Samples from collaborators originated in the United States, Italy and Spain and spanned both the acute and convalescent phases of COVID-19. A de-identified subject ID, COVID-19 status, age in years and sex were almost always included in the sample metadata. The repertoires were released in a freely available public database meant as a resource for research on the immune response to SARS-CoV-2. Where available, HLA class I and class II types were obtained from metadata supplied by the sample provider rather than from assay-based typing. Samples came from the ongoing ImmuneRACE study (first 160 participants) plus 1,254 subjects from 6 global collaborators. The material from the prospective study consisted of cDNA or gDNA derived from T cells, B-cell-depleted T cells, or PBMCs. Deeply sampled blood TCRbeta repertoires from subjects exposed to, actively infected with, or recovered from COVID-19 were included in the dataset. General findings and caveats noted by the study authors: How much clinical and demographic metadata was included differed by source and by participant, and the metadata was provided uncurated.

TCRbeta CDR3 regions were amplified from genomic DNA using the immunoSEQ Assay, a bias-controlled multiplex PCR. Regarding the original processing steps: Nucleated cell counts per sample were estimated from amplification of reference gene primers within the assay. To quantify the absolute abundance of each unique TCRbeta CDR3 rearrangement, sequence reads were collapsed and filtered. For each sample, productive Simpson clonality was calculated as the square root of Simpson's diversity index across productive rearrangements. TCRdb limited this immuneACCESS table to in-frame rearrangements with V and J called. A share of clones is missing; checked studies link under half to unresolved V genes, and the rest is unexplained. V and J calls and clone size follow that table, whereas D and trimming were derived from the DNA. For this sample the table gives about 99,000 clones, of which about four fifths were detected only once. The ten largest clones capture 4% to 6% of the sample.

In Seattle, one collaborating source enrolled patients while the infection was active and tracked those patients longitudinally over the course of disease. Collaborating institutions collected whole blood in K2EDTA tubes following their own protocols. Collaborator samples were shipped for TCRbeta analysis as frozen whole blood, isolated PBMCs, or DNA extracted from either sample type. Input material: peripheral blood. This sequence was found in an elderly man with COVID-19, enrolled during active disease.

In nucleotide form, the sequence is TGTGCCAGCAGGCCCACCCGGCGCCGGGGGGTTGGCTACACCTTC. Its protein reads: CASRPTRRRGVGYTF. This chain joins TRBV6-5 to TRBJ1-2; the D gene is perhaps TRBD1, from 5 matching bases. Cut back by 6 bases and 7 bases, the V and J ends lie 21 bases apart. The germline V gene sets CDR1 to MNHEY and CDR2 to SVGAGI. The cysteine opens and the phenylalanine closes a CDR3 of 15 amino acids. This entry keeps only the CDR3 DNA: 45 bases, framed from base 1.